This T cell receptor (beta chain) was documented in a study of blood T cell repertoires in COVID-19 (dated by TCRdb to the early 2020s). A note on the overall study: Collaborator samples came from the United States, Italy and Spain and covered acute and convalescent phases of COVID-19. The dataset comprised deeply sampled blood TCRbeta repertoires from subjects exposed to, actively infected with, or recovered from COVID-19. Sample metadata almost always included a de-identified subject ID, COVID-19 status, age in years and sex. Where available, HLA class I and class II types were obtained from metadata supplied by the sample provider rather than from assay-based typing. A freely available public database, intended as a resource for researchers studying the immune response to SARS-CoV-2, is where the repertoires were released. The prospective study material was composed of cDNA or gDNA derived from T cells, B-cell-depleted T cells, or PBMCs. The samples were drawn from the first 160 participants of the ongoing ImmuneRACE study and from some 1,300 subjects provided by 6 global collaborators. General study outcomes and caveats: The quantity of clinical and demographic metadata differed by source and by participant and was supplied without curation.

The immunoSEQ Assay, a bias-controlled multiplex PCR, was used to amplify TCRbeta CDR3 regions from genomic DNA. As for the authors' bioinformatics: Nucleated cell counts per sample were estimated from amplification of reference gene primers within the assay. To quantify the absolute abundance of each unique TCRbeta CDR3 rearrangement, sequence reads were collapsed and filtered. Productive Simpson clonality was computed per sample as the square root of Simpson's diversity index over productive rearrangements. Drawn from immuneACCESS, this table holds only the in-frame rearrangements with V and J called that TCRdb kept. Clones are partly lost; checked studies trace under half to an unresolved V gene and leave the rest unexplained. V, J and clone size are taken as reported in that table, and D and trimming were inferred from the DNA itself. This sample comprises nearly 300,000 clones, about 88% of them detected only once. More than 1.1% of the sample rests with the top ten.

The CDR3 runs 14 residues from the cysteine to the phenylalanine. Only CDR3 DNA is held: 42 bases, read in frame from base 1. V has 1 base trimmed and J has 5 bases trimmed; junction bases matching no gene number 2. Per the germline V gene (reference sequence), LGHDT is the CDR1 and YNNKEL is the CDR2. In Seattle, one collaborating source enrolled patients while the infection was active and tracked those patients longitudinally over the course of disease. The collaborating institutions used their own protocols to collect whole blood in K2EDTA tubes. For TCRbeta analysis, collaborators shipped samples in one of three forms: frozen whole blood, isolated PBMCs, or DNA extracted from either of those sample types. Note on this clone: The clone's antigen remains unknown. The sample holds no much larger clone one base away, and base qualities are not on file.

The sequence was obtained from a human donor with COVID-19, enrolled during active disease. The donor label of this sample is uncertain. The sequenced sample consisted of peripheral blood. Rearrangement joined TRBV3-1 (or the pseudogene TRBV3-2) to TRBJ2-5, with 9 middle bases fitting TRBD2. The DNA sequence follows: TGTGCCAGCAGCCAAGCAGCGGGAGGTGAGACCCAGTACTTC. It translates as CASSQAAGGETQYF.